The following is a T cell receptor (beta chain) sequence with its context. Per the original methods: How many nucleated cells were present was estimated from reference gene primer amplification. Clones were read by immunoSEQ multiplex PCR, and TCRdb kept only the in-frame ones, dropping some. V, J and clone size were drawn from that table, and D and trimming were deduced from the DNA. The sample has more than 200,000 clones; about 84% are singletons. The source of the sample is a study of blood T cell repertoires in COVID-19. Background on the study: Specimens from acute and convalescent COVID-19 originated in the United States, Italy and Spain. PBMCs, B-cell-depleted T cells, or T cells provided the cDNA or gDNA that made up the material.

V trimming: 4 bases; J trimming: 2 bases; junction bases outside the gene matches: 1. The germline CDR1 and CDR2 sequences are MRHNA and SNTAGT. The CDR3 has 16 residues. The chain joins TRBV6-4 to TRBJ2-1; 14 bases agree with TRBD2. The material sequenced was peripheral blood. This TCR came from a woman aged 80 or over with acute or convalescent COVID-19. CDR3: CASSATSGGAYNEQFF. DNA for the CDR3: TGTGCCAGCAGTGCGACTAGCGGGGGGGCCTACAATGAGCAGTTCTTC.